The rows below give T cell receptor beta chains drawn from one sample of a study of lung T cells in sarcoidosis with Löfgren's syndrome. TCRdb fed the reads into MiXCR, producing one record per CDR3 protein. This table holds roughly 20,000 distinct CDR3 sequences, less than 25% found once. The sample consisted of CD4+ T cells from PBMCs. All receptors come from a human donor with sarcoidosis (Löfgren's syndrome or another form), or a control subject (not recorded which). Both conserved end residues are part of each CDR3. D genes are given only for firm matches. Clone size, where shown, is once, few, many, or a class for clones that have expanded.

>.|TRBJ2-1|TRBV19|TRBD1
TGTGCCAGTAGACCGGACAGGAGCTCCTACAATGAGCAGTTCTTC
CASRPDRSSYNEQFF
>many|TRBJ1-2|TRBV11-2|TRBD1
TGTGCCAGCAGCTTAGATCGGACAGGTATTGGCTACACCTTC
CASSLDRTGIGYTF
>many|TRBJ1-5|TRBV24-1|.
TGTGCCACCACTTGGGGCCCCAATCAGCCCCAGCATTTT
CATTWGPNQPQHF
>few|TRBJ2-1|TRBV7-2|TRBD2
TGTGCCAGCAGCTCTGGACTAGCGGGAGCTAAGCAGTTCTTC
CASSSGLAGAKQFF
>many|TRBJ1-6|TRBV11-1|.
TGTGCCAGCAGCCACACCGTAGGCTCACCCCTCCACTTT
CASSHTVGSPLHF
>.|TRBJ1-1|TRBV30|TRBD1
TGTGCCTGGGTATACTGGACAGGGAAAAACGATTCGAACACTGAAGCTTTCTTT
CAWVYWTGKNDSNTEAFF
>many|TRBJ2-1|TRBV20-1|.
TGCAGTGCTAGCCAGACTGTCCTTGAGCAGTTCTTC
CSASQTVLEQFF
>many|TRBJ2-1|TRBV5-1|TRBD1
TGCGCCAGCAGCTTGCTCGGGACAGAACTAAGCTCCTACAATGAGCAGTTCTTC
CASSLLGTELSSYNEQFF
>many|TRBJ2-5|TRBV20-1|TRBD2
TGCAGTGCGTTTCCGGGACTAGGGGTTCAAGAGACCCAGTACTTC
CSAFPGLGVQETQYF
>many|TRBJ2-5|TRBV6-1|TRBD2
TGTGCCAGCAGTCCCTTCCAAGCGGGGGTCTTGGAGACCCAGTACTTC
CASSPFQAGVLETQYF
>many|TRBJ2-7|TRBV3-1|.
TGTGCCAGCAGCCCTCCCGTCGGGGGGCGCTCCTACGAGCAGTACTTC
CASSPPVGGRSYEQYF
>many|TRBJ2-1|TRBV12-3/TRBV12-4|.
TGTGCCAGCAGTTTCGAGGGGCTCTACAATGAGCAGTTCTTC
CASSFEGLYNEQFF
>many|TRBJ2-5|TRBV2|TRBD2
TGTGCCAGCCATACTAGCGGGAGTGAGACCCAGTACTTC
CASHTSGSETQYF
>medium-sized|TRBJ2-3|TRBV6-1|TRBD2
TGTGCCAGCAGTGAAAAGCTAGCGGGAGGGCCTAATACGCAGTATTTT
CASSEKLAGGPNTQYF